The table lists the clone carrying this T cell receptor beta chain with many counts. What it binds is not known. The data are from a study of CD8 T cells in ankylosing spondylitis. Molecular-barcoded quantitative 5'-RACE produced these TCR beta libraries. TCRdb redid the calling of the 5' RACE reads with MiXCR, one entry per CDR3 protein. Among fewer than 550,000 distinct CDR3 sequences listed, about 5.7% were seen once. The germline V gene encodes CDR1 MNHNS and CDR2 SASEGT. Trimming removed 6 bases from V and 1 base from J; junction bases left unmatched: 7. The CDR3 sequence is 15 residues long. Study results and limitations: A TCR beta motif made of fewer than ten highly homologous variants seemed typical of ankylosing spondylitis blood. Prior work had noted some motif variants in reactive arthritis blood and synovial fluid.

This chain uses TRBV6-1 with TRBJ2-3; 7 nucleotides line up with TRBD1. The TCR sequence derives from a male donor with ankylosing spondylitis. Source material: blood, either unsorted or a sorted T cell fraction (not recorded which). Here the CDR3 DNA reads TGTGCCAGCAGGAAGACAGGGATCGGCACAGATACGCAGTATTTT. This encodes CASRKTGIGTDTQYF.